The rows below give T cell receptor beta chains drawn from one sample of a study of cytomegalovirus exposure and HLA in healthy donors. Sequenced by immunoSEQ multiplex PCR; TCRdb stores in-frame clones only, minus some. The sample holds approximately 300,000 clones, around 80% seen once. Sequencing was done on a sample of PBMCs. The receptors derive from a girl aged 2 to 9 in good health and CMV-seronegative. Both conserved end residues are part of each CDR3.

v_call | cdr3_aa
TRBV4-1 | CASSQDKGGVEKLFF
TRBV7-9 | CASSPPGRQLNTEAFF
TRBV7-8 | CASSLGLQETQYF
TRBV5-1 | CASSQKGSNTF
TRBV7-9 | CASSSELTEKLFF
TRBV7-9 | CASSFDRRETQYF
TRBV25-1 | CASSASPLTGDYGYTF
TRBV5-3 | CARSTPGGQPNEQFF
TRBV7-9 | CASSPGTAVVQVNEKLFF
TRBV19 | CASSSHRGYRATEAFF
TRBV6-1 | CASSDPRGSNQPQHF
TRBV7-8 | CASSLTGFHGNTIYF
TRBV5-1 | CASSLEVAGTSGNTIYF
TRBV27 | CASSFLPRTEAFF
TRBV4-1 | CASSQAGHPNYSPLHF
TRBV27 | CASSLRGEKLFF
TRBV5-4 | CASSGRPSGGADTQYF
TRBV7-7 | CASSLDRGLGETQYF
TRBV10-2 | CASSGGSTGGDTQYF
TRBV28 | CASSLRVYGYTF
TRBV19 | CASTLGVRGSDTQYF
TRBV30 | CAWRLGLGYTF
TRBV19 | CASSSGETQYF
TRBV18 | CASSPRRIAGTDTQYF
TRBV9 | CASSVSHRGTGSEAFF
TRBV29-1 | CSVCIADNNNEQFF
TRBV9 | CASSTSSTDTQYF
TRBV5-6 | CASDKIGQRSSYNEQFF
TRBV28 | CASSLGGGSSVGGYTF
TRBV27 | CASTELAGGYSSYNEQFF
TRBV18 | CASSPARGLAEAFF
TRBV7-8 | CASSAYRGPNEKLFF
TRBV7-6 | CASSLLAGVLHEQFF
TRBV9 | CASETGVDTGELFF
TRBV10-3 | CATTGGTNEKLFF
TRBV25-1 | CASELAGEGNEQFF
TRBV9 | CASSPGLEPSGLFF
TRBV28 | CASRKSGAYNEKLFF
TRBV7-9 | CSTTSGTAYSGANVLTF
TRBV6-6 | CASTNKPGQPDF
TRBV30 | CAWSSGTTGNTIYF
TRBV5-4 | CASSLDSNQPQHF
TRBV19 | CATWTGGNTIYF
TRBV6-5 | CASNLAGKETQYF
TRBV7-3 | CASSLVLYNEQFF
TRBV29-1 | CSVTVGNTGELFF
TRBV28 | CASSPNPAGHYGYTF
TRBV7-3 | CASSLYAGDPYEQYF
TRBV27 | CASSSASTGDEQFF
TRBV30 | CAWSGVAADTIYF
TRBV15 | CADQRPTYEQYF